The clone carrying this TCR beta chain was seen ten or more times. V lost 3 bases and J 2 bases, leaving 11 bases between the germline ends. The germline CDR1 and CDR2 sequences are SNHLY and FYNNEI. CDR3 length equals 14 residues. This sample is drawn from a study of regulatory T cells in long-lasting Graves disease. According to the study, TCR beta libraries were built with iRepertoire HTBI primers and CDR3-region Arm-PCR. From the multiplex PCR reads, TCRdb called clonotypes with MiXCR, one entry per CDR3 protein. The table lists 370,000 or so distinct CDR3 sequences, around 16% of them singletons. The time point was: newly diagnosed GD, antithyroid drugs for less than 3 months. From PBMCs, RNA was extracted and then used to make the TCR library. This same sample was also taken into another study, of T cells in Graves' hyperthyroidism and ophthalmopathy. This second report adds: Diagnosing involved the use of clinical symptoms, serum thyroxine and TRAb, thyroid ultrasound and orbital computed tomography.

The sample in question was peripheral blood mononuclear cells (PBMCs), obtained at new diagnosis, from a patient treated with antithyroid drugs. The chain joins TRBV2 to TRBJ2-7; D possibly corresponds to TRBD2 (5 bases). This clonotype was sampled from a woman younger than 35 with Graves disease. CDR3 nucleotide sequence: TGTGCCAGCAGTGAGGAGAGGGATACCTACGAGCAGTACTTC. It encodes CASSEERDTYEQYF.